The 23 T cell receptor beta chains listed next were all sequenced from one sample in a study of T cell responses to AZD1222 COVID-19 vaccine. Sequenced by immunoSEQ multiplex PCR; TCRdb stores in-frame clones only, minus some. The sample yields about 85,000 clones, about 90% seen once. The material was peripheral blood, obtained on day 0 of AZD1222 vaccination. These receptors were obtained from an adult in good health.

The CDR3 nucleotides read TGTGCCAGCTCACCAAGAACTAGCGGGGAGCAGTTCTTC. Translation: CASSPRTSGEQFF. V gene TRBV18 combines with J gene TRBJ2-1; 9 bases are a match to TRBD2. V shed 2 bases and J 10 bases; nucleotides not matched to a gene: 3. This CDR3 is 13 amino acids long. CDR1 KGHSH and CDR2 LQKENI come from the germline V gene.

The rearrangement uses TRBV19 and TRBJ1-5; possible D gene TRBD1, 5 bases. Germline V gene data show CDR1 as LNHDA and CDR2 as SQIVND (reference sequence). Trimming removed 3 bases at V and 3 bases at J, with 9 bases between. The length of the CDR3 is 14 residues. CDR3 region: CASSISGFNQPQHF. The CDR3 nucleotides are TGTGCCAGTAGTATTTCAGGGTTCAATCAGCCCCAGCATTTT.

This chain links TRBV7-2 with TRBJ2-1; 9 nucleotides agree with TRBD2. CDR1 is SGHTA and CDR2 is FQGNSA in the germline V gene. The CDR3 sequence is 14 residues long. V was clipped by 5 bases and J by 8 bases; unmatched bases: 7. The CDR3 bases are TGTGCCAGCAGCGCTAGCGGGGTGTGGTATGAGCAGTTCTTC. It codes for CASSASGVWYEQFF.

The gene calls are TRBV29-1 and TRBJ2-7, with D possibly being TRBD1 (6 bases). Germline loops: CDR1 SQVTM, CDR2 ANQGSEA. V shed 7 bases and J shed 2 bases, with 12 bases lying between them. CDR3 length equals 12 residues. The CDR3 here is CSGARDTYEQYF. CDR3 sequence (DNA): TGCAGCGGTGCCCGGGACACCTACGAGCAGTACTTC.

This clone turned up a few times. The chain couples TRBV19 to TRBJ2-5, with TRBD1 identical over 9 bases. The CDR3 consists of 14 residues. Germline V gene lookup returns CDR1 LNHDA and CDR2 SQIVND (reference sequence). With 6 bases clipped from V and 4 bases from J, the junction kept 6 bases outside the gene matches. DNA for the CDR3: TGTGCCAGTAGGTCTGGGACAGGGAGAGAGACCCAGTACTTC. This gives the protein CASRSGTGRETQYF.

V gene TRBV28 combines with J gene TRBJ1-2; 8 bases map to TRBD1. The CDR3 has 17 amino acids. Germline lookup yields CDR1 MDHEN and CDR2 SYDVKM. The ends lost 8 bases at V and 0 bases at J; junction bases unmatched: 14. The CDR3 DNA reads TGTGCCAGCCAGAATCAAGGGACAGGACCAACTAACTATGGCTACACCTTC. Amino acid sequence: CASQNQGTGPTNYGYTF.

The J gene is TRBJ2-7, the V gene TRBV7-2; 7 bases line up with TRBD1. Looked up from germline, CDR1 is SGHTA and CDR2 is FQGNSA. The CDR3 is 15 residues long. The ends lost 1 base at V and 2 bases at J; junction bases unmatched: 5. The CDR3 DNA reads as TGTGCCAGCAGCTTAGTTGGCCAGGGGGCCTACGAGCAGTACTTC. It yields the protein CASSLVGQGAYEQYF.

This clone appeared once. This chain links TRBV5-4 with TRBJ1-1; D perhaps matches TRBD1 (6 bases). The V gene's germline CDR1 is SGHNT and CDR2 YYREEE (reference sequence). Between the trimmed V and J ends, which lost 1 base and 4 bases, there was a span of 11 bases. This CDR3 spans 14 amino acids. The CDR3 DNA reads TGTGCCAGCAGCTTGTGGGCGGGGGCCACTGAAGCTTTCTTT. Its protein product is CASSLWAGATEAFF.

This CDR3 reads CATSRDLSPLMNTGELFF. CDR3 bases: TGTGCCACCAGCAGAGATCTGAGCCCTCTAATGAACACCGGGGAGCTGTTTTTT. The rearrangement links TRBV15 to TRBJ2-2; D remains unclear. The CDR3 sequence is 18 residues long. CDR1 is LNHNV and CDR2 is YYDKDF in the germline V gene (reference sequence). With 0 bases removed from V and 1 base from J, the gap between germline ends came to 15 bases. Looking up the rest from reference TRBV15 and TRBJ2-2 gives the full variable domain: DAMVIQNPRYQVTQFGKPVTLSCSQTLNHNVMYWYQQKSSQAPKLLFHYYDKDFNNEADTPDNFQSRRPNTSFCFLDIRSPGLGDTAMYLCATSRDLSPLMNTGELFFGEGSRLTVL.

The chain recombines TRBV12-3 or TRBV12-4 with TRBJ1-2, with a weak D call TRBD1 (5 bases). This CDR3 is built from 13 residues. Trimming took off 7 bases at V and 4 bases at J, with 13 bases between the two ends. The CDR3 reads CASTRGGTYGYTF. CDR3 nucleotide sequence: TGTGCCAGCACCCGTGGGGGTACCTATGGCTACACCTTC.

V gene TRBV12-2 combines with J gene TRBJ2-7; TRBD2 is taken as the D call from the table, unchecked against the DNA. TRBV12-2 is a documented pseudogene. The CDR3 loop spans 15 amino acids. The CDR3 here is CASRLDLANSYEQYF. In DNA, the CDR3 is TGTGCAAGTCGCTTAGACCTAGCGAACTCCTACGAGCAGTACTTC.

The rearrangement links TRBV30 to TRBJ2-7; TRBD2 is a possible D gene (5 bases). V was shortened by 2 bases and J by 4 bases, with 9 bases between the two germline ends. Germline CDR1 GTSNPN, CDR2 SVGIG (reference sequence). This CDR3 is built from 12 residues. The CDR3: CAWSNSGYEQYF. The CDR3 DNA is TGTGCCTGGAGTAACTCGGGGTACGAGCAGTACTTC.

CDR3 loop: CASSFSLAVLSYEQYF. In DNA form, the CDR3 reads TGTGCCAGCAGTTTCTCACTAGCGGTTCTCTCCTACGAGCAGTACTTC. The V and J genes are TRBV28 and TRBJ2-7; 8 bases agree with TRBD2. After removal of 3 bases from V and 0 bases from J, the junction contained 7 bases not matched to a gene. This CDR3 spans 16 amino acids. Germline V gene lookup returns CDR1 MDHEN and CDR2 SYDVKM.

In DNA form, the CDR3 reads TGTGCCAGCTCACCACCGGGACAGAGCTCCTACGAGCAGTACTTC. This codes for CASSPPGQSSYEQYF. V is TRBV18 and J is TRBJ2-7, with 7 bases that match TRBD1. Trimming took 0 bases from V and 0 from J; bases not matched to a gene: 2. The CDR3 contains 15 residues. Germline CDR1 is KGHSH and CDR2 is LQKENI.

The chain recombines TRBV28 with TRBJ1-5; TRBD1 matches 8 bases. The CDR3 contains 14 residues. CDR1 MDHEN and CDR2 SYDVKM come from the germline V gene. V shed 6 bases and J 1 base; nucleotides not matched to a gene: 2. As DNA, the CDR3 is TGTGCCAGCAGGAGGACAGGGAGCAATCAGCCCCAGCATTTT. It translates to CASRRTGSNQPQHF.

The chain carries TRBV6-6 and TRBJ1-6, with 7 bases that match TRBD1. V gave up 6 bases and J gave up 7 bases; unmatched junction bases: 9. From germline, CDR1 is MNHNY and CDR2 SVGAGI (reference sequence). CDR3 length: 15 amino acids. CDR3 region: CASRPPTGRNSPLHF. In DNA form, the CDR3 reads TGTGCCAGCAGACCTCCGACAGGGAGGAATTCACCCCTCCACTTT.

This clone was counted once. This chain uses TRBV11-2 with TRBJ1-2; the D gene is possibly TRBD1 (5 bases). CDR3 length equals 14 residues. Germline V gene data show CDR1 as SGHAT and CDR2 as FQNNGV. Trimming stripped 5 bases from V and 1 base from J, with 11 bases between. The CDR3 DNA follows: TGTGCCAGCAGCCAAAGGGGTGTTAACTATGGCTACACCTTC. Translation: CASSQRGVNYGYTF.

The chain links TRBV25-1 to TRBJ2-2, with D perhaps TRBD1 (6 bases). V was shortened by 4 bases and J by 5 bases, with 14 bases between the two germline ends. The CDR3 sequence is 15 residues long. Germline CDR1 and CDR2: MGHDK and SYGVNS. The CDR3: CASSAFIQGTGELFF. The CDR3 region has the DNA TGTGCCAGCAGTGCCTTCATACAGGGAACCGGGGAGCTGTTTTTT.

The V gene is TRBV28, the J gene TRBJ1-1; TRBD1 aligns across 12 bases. J lost 6 bases, V lost 6 bases, and 11 bases had no gene match. This CDR3 has 16 residues. CDR1 is MDHEN and CDR2 is SYDVKM in the germline V gene. The CDR3 DNA reads as TGTGCCAGCAGCCCGGGACAGGGGGCTGGAATGGCTGAAGCTTTCTTT. Amino acid sequence: CASSPGQGAGMAEAFF.

V gene TRBV5-1 combines with J gene TRBJ1-1; 8 nucleotides line up with TRBD1. This CDR3 spans 13 amino acids. Trimming removed 2 bases from V and 4 bases from J; junction bases left unmatched: 1. CDR1 SGHRS and CDR2 YFSETQ come from the germline V gene. The CDR3 sequence: CASSFDRGTEAFF. For the CDR3, the DNA is TGCGCCAGCAGCTTCGACAGGGGCACTGAAGCTTTCTTT.

The CDR3 reads CASSPRGANTGELFF. The CDR3 nucleotides are TGTGCCAGCAGCCCCAGGGGCGCGAACACCGGGGAGCTGTTTTTT. The V call is TRBV11-2, the J call TRBJ2-2; TRBD1 might be the D (6 bases). CDR1 and CDR2 (germline): SGHAT, FQNNGV. The CDR3 extends over 15 amino acids. The germline V and J ends were trimmed by 5 bases and 0 bases, with 10 bases remaining between them.

The genes are TRBV6-6 and TRBJ2-3; no reliable D call. The CDR3 loop spans 15 amino acids. Germline loops: CDR1 MNHNY, CDR2 SVGAGI (reference sequence). Trimming left V 2 bases short and J 0 bases short, with 9 bases between. The CDR3 bases are TGTGCCAGCAGTTACCGACTCCCTAGCACAGATACGCAGTATTTT. Translated, it gives CASSYRLPSTDTQYF.

The CDR3 sequence: CASKPLPSEGANYGYTF. The DNA of the CDR3 is TGCGCCAGCAAGCCCCTTCCCTCTGAGGGAGCTAACTATGGCTACACCTTC. This chain links TRBV5-1 with TRBJ1-2, with no clear D. Germline V gene sequence: CDR1 SGHRS, CDR2 YFSETQ. The CDR3 length is 17 residues. Trimming removed 6 bases from V and 0 bases from J, with 21 bases in between.